Presented here are 9 T cell receptor beta chains from one specimen sequenced in a study of regulatory and conventional T cells in RAG deficiency. Method: immunoSEQ multiplex PCR; TCRdb's copy keeps in-frame clones and lacks some. The profile covers under 45,000 clones, with 60% to 85% appearing a single time and roughly 3.4% taken by the ten largest. The sorted conventional CD4+ T cells were CD25-low and CD127-high, with genomic DNA sequenced. Another study also made use of these data, one on regulatory T cells. That paper states: The primer mix had 52 TRBV and 13 TRBJ primers.

What was sequenced was CD4+ effector T cells sorted from blood. Every receptor here comes from a human donor in good health.

CDR3 nucleotides: TGTGCCAGCAGCCTACAGGGGGCGAGAAATTCACCCCTCCACTTT. Protein product: CASSLQGARNSPLHF. V gene TRBV7-8 combines with J gene TRBJ1-6, with 9 bases identical to TRBD1. Unmatched junction bases numbered 6, after V lost 5 bases and J lost 7 bases. Per germline, CDR1 SGHVS and CDR2 FQNEAQ. The CDR3 length is 15 residues.

The rearrangement joins TRBV5-8 to TRBJ2-5; maybe TRBD2 (6 bases). CDR3 length: 16 amino acids. The V gene lost 2 bases and the J gene lost 2 bases, with 16 bases spanning the gap. Germline CDR1 and CDR2: SGHTS and YDEGEE. The chain's CDR3 is CASSLGGVGRQETQYF. The CDR3 nucleotides are TGTGCCAGCAGCTTAGGCGGGGTTGGAAGGCAAGAGACCCAGTACTTC.

The chain links TRBV6-6 to TRBJ1-2; D gene ambiguous. CDR3 length: 12 residues. Germline CDR1 is MNHNY and CDR2 is SVGAGI (reference sequence). The V end was cut by 4 bases, the J end by 3 bases, with 6 bases between. CDR3 loop: CASSSLDYGYTF. DNA of the CDR3: TGTGCCAGCAGTTCCTTGGACTATGGCTACACCTTC.

The chain uses TRBV27 and TRBJ2-1; 8 bases are a match to TRBD1. The trim removed 8 bases at V and 0 bases at J, leaving 3 bases unmatched. The CDR3 length is 14 residues. Germline-derived CDR1 and CDR2 are MNHEY and SMNVEV (reference sequence). CDR3 sequence: CASGDRSSYNEQFF. CDR3 DNA sequence: TGTGCCAGCGGGGACAGGAGCTCCTACAATGAGCAGTTCTTC.

The rearrangement links TRBV5-1 to TRBJ2-5; the match to TRBD2 covers 13 bases. Losses at the gene ends were 4 bases for V and 0 bases for J; bases not matched to a gene: 3. Germline loops: CDR1 SGHRS, CDR2 YFSETQ. This CDR3 has 16 amino acids. The CDR3 DNA reads TGCGCCAGCAGCGGGGGACTAGCGGGGAACCAAGAGACCCAGTACTTC. This codes for CASSGGLAGNQETQYF.

The V gene is TRBV19, the J gene TRBJ1-6; 10 nucleotides line up with TRBD1. The V and J ends lost 4 bases and 7 bases, in that order; junction bases with no gene match: 1. The length of the CDR3 is 14 residues. In germline, CDR1 is LNHDA, CDR2 SQIVND (reference sequence). As DNA, the CDR3 is TGTGCCAGTAGTAGGGACAGGGGCAATTCACCCCTCCACTTT. Amino acids: CASSRDRGNSPLHF.

The CDR3 protein is CASSFGQSLFYGYTF. CDR3 DNA sequence: TGTGCCAGCAGCTTCGGACAGAGCTTATTCTATGGCTACACCTTC. The V gene is TRBV7-6, the J gene TRBJ1-2, with D possibly being TRBD1 (6 bases). CDR1 and CDR2 (germline): SGHVS, FNYEAQ. Between the trimmed V and J ends, which lost 3 bases and 4 bases, there was a span of 15 bases. The CDR3 contains 15 residues.

This rearrangement joins TRBV6-1 to TRBJ2-5, with a weak D call TRBD2 (6 bases). The CDR3 has 14 amino acids. The germline V gene encodes CDR1 MNHNS and CDR2 SASEGT. The ends were cut back, 2 bases at V and 2 bases at J, with 9 bases in the middle. CDR3 residues: CASSETRGQETQYF. CDR3 DNA sequence: TGTGCCAGCAGTGAAACACGGGGGCAAGAGACCCAGTACTTC.

Worth noting for this clone: A junction end diverges from the germline sequence, so it may reflect a read error. The chain is built from TRBV7-7 and TRBJ2-1, with D perhaps TRBD1 (6 bases). The CDR3 runs 15 residues. Germline lookup yields CDR1 SSHAT and CDR2 FNYEAQ (reference sequence). The CDR3 DNA follows: TGTGCTAGCAGCTTGCTGGCAGGGGATCCGGGGGAGCAGTTCTTC. Protein sequence: CASSLLAGDPGEQFF.